This T cell receptor beta chain stems from a study of PD-1 blockade in classical Hodgkin lymphoma. Only in-frame clones appear in the TCRdb table, and some are missing; sequencing was by immunoSEQ multiplex PCR. Of around 29,000 clones detected, approximately 80% appear once; the ten largest clones hold approximately 0.62%. Worth noting for this clone: The antigen remains undetermined.

The time point here: cycle 4 day 1 (C4D1), after 5 to 7 weeks of nivolumab. With no exception, relapse followed autologous stem cell transplantation in all patients, and brentuximab vedotin exposure varied. The CD4+ T cells used were purified from thawed PBMCs through magnetic negative selection. Germline CDR1 and CDR2: SGHRS and YFSETQ. V was cut by 2 bases and J by 3 bases, with 10 bases left in between. CDR3 length: 14 residues. General study results and limits: By cycle point C4D1, TCR diversity had risen significantly in CD4+ cells (but not CD8+ cells).

This sample comprised CD4+ T cells from blood, obtained before the fourth cycle of nivolumab. The rearrangement links TRBV5-1 to TRBJ2-3; possibly TRBD1 or TRBD2 for D (5 bases each). The sequence came from a human donor with classical Hodgkin lymphoma. The CDR3 spells CASSLRDVTDTQYF. The DNA of the CDR3 is TGCGCCAGCAGCTTACGGGACGTGACAGATACGCAGTATTTT.